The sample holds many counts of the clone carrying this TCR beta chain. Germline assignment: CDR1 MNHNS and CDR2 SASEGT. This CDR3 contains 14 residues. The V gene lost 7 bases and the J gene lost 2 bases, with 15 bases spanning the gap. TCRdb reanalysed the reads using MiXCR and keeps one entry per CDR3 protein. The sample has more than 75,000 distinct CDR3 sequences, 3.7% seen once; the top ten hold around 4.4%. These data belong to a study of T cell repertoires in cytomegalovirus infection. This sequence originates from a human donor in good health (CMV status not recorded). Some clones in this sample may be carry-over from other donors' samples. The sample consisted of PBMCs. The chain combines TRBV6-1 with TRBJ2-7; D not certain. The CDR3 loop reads CASKARTATYEQYF. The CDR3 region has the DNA TGTGCCAGCAAAGCCAGGACGGCCACCTACGAGCAGTACTTC.